The 30 T cell receptor beta chains below were found in one sample sequenced in a study of T cell repertoires in cytomegalovirus infection. TCRdb redid the calling of the reads with MiXCR, one entry per CDR3 protein. The sample consists of approximately 150,000 distinct CDR3 sequences, less than 25% of them appearing once. Their cognate antigens are unknown. The source was CD8+ T cells from cultured PBMCs, collected from culture after CMV antigen stimulation. Receptor source: a human donor in good health (CMV status not recorded). Some clones in this sample may be carry-over from other donors' samples.

The chain uses TRBV7-2 and TRBJ1-2; tentatively, D is TRBD1 (5 bases). V was cut by 8 bases and J by 3 bases, with 13 bases left in between. Germline CDR1 is SGHTA and CDR2 is FQGNSA. CDR3 length equals 13 residues. The DNA for the CDR3 is TGTGCCAGCTCTGAGGCGGGGGACTATGGCTACACCTTC. Translation: CASSEAGDYGYTF. The full variable domain, completed using reference TRBV7-2 and TRBJ1-2, is GAGVSQSPSNKVTEKGKDVELRCDPISGHTALYWYRQSLGQGLEFLIYFQGNSAPDKSGLPSDRFSAERTGGSVSTLTIQRTQQEDSAVYLCASSEAGDYGYTFGSGTRLTVV.

This rearrangement joins TRBV6-6 to TRBJ2-7; perhaps TRBD2 as D (6 bases). CDR3 length: 13 amino acids. Germline V CDR1 and CDR2: MNHNY, SVGAGI (reference sequence). V lost 2 bases and J lost 5, with 10 bases in between. CDR3 sequence: CASSYLEGNEQYF. The CDR3 DNA reads as TGTGCCAGCAGTTACCTGGAGGGGAACGAGCAGTACTTC.

There are a few counts of this clonotype. The chain is built from TRBV4-2 and TRBJ2-1; D is perhaps TRBD2 (6 bases). V lost 0 bases, J lost 9 bases, and 15 bases lay in between. This CDR3 spans 15 amino acids. Looked up from germline, CDR1 is LGHNA and CDR2 is YNFKEQ. CDR3 region: CASSQDLEGPGEQFF. CDR3 sequence (DNA): TGTGCCAGCAGCCAAGATCTGGAGGGGCCCGGTGAGCAGTTCTTC.

The chain has TRBV4-3 and TRBJ2-1; D may be TRBD2 (6 bases). Germline loops: CDR1 LGHNA, CDR2 YSLEER. The CDR3 totals 15 residues. The ends were cut back, 4 bases at V and 5 bases at J, with 15 bases in the middle. CDR3 in amino acids: CASSRGSGLNNEQFF. In DNA, the CDR3 is TGCGCCAGCAGCCGAGGCTCGGGACTCAACAATGAGCAGTTCTTC.

This clonotype came up a few times. The chain combines TRBV5-5 with TRBJ2-1, with 7 bases that match TRBD1. V trimming: 3 bases; J trimming: 8 bases; junction bases outside the gene matches: 8. Looked up from germline, CDR1 is SGHKS and CDR2 is YYEKEE (reference sequence). The CDR3 extends over 14 amino acids. The CDR3 loop is CASSSPGQFDEQFF. The CDR3, as DNA: TGTGCCAGCAGCTCCCCGGGACAGTTTGATGAGCAGTTCTTC.

A few counts support this clonotype. The CDR3 sequence: CASSLEQGLKEGNQPQHF. In DNA form, the CDR3 reads TGTGCCAGCAGCTTAGAACAGGGCCTAAAGGAAGGCAATCAGCCCCAGCATTTT. V gene TRBV7-9 combines with J gene TRBJ1-5; weak D call: TRBD1 (6 bases). The CDR3 length is 18 residues. Trimming shortened V by 1 base and J by 2 bases, and 18 bases separated the two germline ends. Germline assignment: CDR1 SEHNR and CDR2 FQNEAQ (reference sequence).

This rearrangement joins TRBV12-3 or TRBV12-4 to TRBJ1-2; maybe TRBD1 (6 bases). The CDR3 consists of 14 residues. V lost 8 bases and J lost 4, with 17 bases in between. In DNA form, the CDR3 reads TGTGCCAGCGGGGTAGGGGGACCGGGCTATGGCTACACCTTC. Protein: CASGVGGPGYGYTF.

This clonotype was seen a handful of times. This chain uses TRBV6-6 with TRBJ2-5, with D tentatively TRBD1 or TRBD2 (5 bases each). Trimming took off 7 bases at V and 4 bases at J, with 16 bases between the two ends. CDR3 length: 14 amino acids. Germline loops: CDR1 MNHNY, CDR2 SVGAGI (reference sequence). CDR3 residues: CASTSGGVLETQYF. The CDR3 DNA follows: TGTGCCAGCACCTCTGGGGGAGTTTTAGAGACCCAGTACTTC.

The rearrangement joins TRBV28 to TRBJ1-3, with a weak D call TRBD1 (5 bases). The germline gives CDR1 MDHEN, CDR2 SYDVKM. CDR3 length equals 17 residues. V was clipped by 11 bases and J by 4 bases, with 27 bases between them. DNA for the CDR3: TGTGCCTCCTTCTATGGAGGGGATATTTCGAAAGGAAACACCATATATTTT. Its translation is CASFYGGDISKGNTIYF. Variable domain in full (rest from reference TRBV28 and TRBJ1-3): DVKVTQSSRYLVKRTGEKVFLECVQDMDHENMFWYRQDPGLGLRLIYFSYDVKMKEKGDIPEGYSVSREKKERFSLILESASTNQTSMYLCASFYGGDISKGNTIYFGEGSWLTVV.

The gene calls are TRBV7-2 and TRBJ2-2, with D unclear. The CDR3 has 12 residues. Trimming cost V 5 bases and J 3 bases, with 4 bases left between them. Germline values: CDR1 SGHTA, CDR2 FQGNSA. CDR3 region: CASSPHTGELFF. In nucleotides, the CDR3 is TGTGCCAGCAGCCCTCACACCGGGGAGCTGTTTTTT.

This chain uses TRBV6-2 or TRBV6-3 with TRBJ1-1, with D perhaps matching TRBD1 (5 bases). Deletions cut 0 bases from V and 6 bases from J, with 8 bases between. The CDR3 runs to 13 residues. CDR1 and CDR2 (germline): MNHEY, SVGEGT. The CDR3 region has the DNA TGTGCCAGCAGTTACTCGAGACAGTCTGAAGCTTTCTTT. This translates into CASSYSRQSEAFF.

This clonotype was seen a handful of times. The chain employs TRBV7-8 and TRBJ1-5; D call uncertain. The V and J ends lost 6 bases and 0 bases respectively, with 6 bases between them. The CDR3 has 13 residues. Germline CDR1 and CDR2: SGHVS and FQNEAQ. The CDR3 region is CASSSGSNQPQHF. The CDR3 DNA reads TGTGCCAGCAGTTCGGGTAGCAATCAGCCCCAGCATTTT.

This chain joins TRBV11-2 and TRBJ2-3; 10 nucleotides align to TRBD2. With 5 bases clipped from V and 6 bases from J, the junction kept 17 bases outside the gene matches. There are 18 residues in the CDR3. Germline CDR1 and CDR2: SGHAT and FQNNGV. This CDR3 is CASSPPLAGGPARDTQYF. For the CDR3, the DNA is TGTGCCAGCAGCCCGCCTTTAGCGGGGGGCCCTGCACGGGATACGCAGTATTTT. The entire variable domain, with the rest obtained from reference TRBV11-2 and TRBJ2-3, is as follows: EAGVAQSPRYKIIEKRQSVAFWCNPISGHATLYWYQQILGQGPKLLIQFQNNGVVDDSQLPKDRFSAERLKGVDSTLKIQPAKLEDSAVYLCASSPPLAGGPARDTQYFGPGTRLTVL.

The chain is built from TRBV29-1 and TRBJ1-1; 7 bases are a match to TRBD1. CDR1 and CDR2 from the germline V gene are SQVTM and ANQGSEA. V trimming: 3 bases; J trimming: 10 bases; junction bases outside the gene matches: 8. The CDR3 is 12 amino acids. The CDR3 protein is CSVDGRGDVAFF. CDR3 nucleotides: TGCAGCGTTGATGGCAGGGGGGATGTAGCTTTCTTT.

This clonotype was seen more than once but under ten times. The chain links TRBV7-2 to TRBJ1-5; TRBD1 might be the D (5 bases). The germline CDR1 and CDR2 sequences are SGHTA and FQGNSA. This CDR3 contains 15 residues. The germline V and J ends were trimmed by 1 base and 6 bases, with 13 bases remaining between them. CDR3 coding DNA: TGTGCCAGCAGCTTAGATGGCAGGGTTTCTCAGCCCCAGCATTTT. Protein product: CASSLDGRVSQPQHF.

The chain employs TRBV29-1 and TRBJ2-2, with 7 positions matching TRBD1. CDR3 size: 15 residues. Germline values: CDR1 SQVTM, CDR2 ANQGSEA. Trimming at V came to 6 bases and at J to 6 bases, leaving 13 bases not matched to a gene. The chain's CDR3 is CSVEIRQGGPGELFF. The CDR3 nucleotides read TGCAGCGTCGAAATACGACAGGGTGGGCCCGGGGAGCTGTTTTTT.

This clonotype was counted between two and nine times. This chain links TRBV5-6 with TRBJ2-7; the D gene is possibly TRBD1 (6 bases). The germline V gene encodes CDR1 SGHDT and CDR2 YYEEEE. The germline V and J ends were trimmed by 3 bases and 1 base, with 11 bases remaining between them. The CDR3 is 14 residues long. CDR3 sequence: CASSSDRLSYEQYF. In nucleotides, the CDR3 is TGTGCCAGCAGCTCAGACAGGTTATCCTACGAGCAGTACTTC.

CDR3 sequence: CASSEIGAGYEQYF. DNA of the CDR3: TGTGCCAGCAGTGAGATCGGGGCGGGGTACGAGCAGTACTTC. V usage is TRBV6-6 and J usage is TRBJ2-7; perhaps TRBD2 as D (6 bases). This CDR3 is 14 amino acids long. V was trimmed by 5 bases and J by 4 bases, leaving 15 bases between them. Germline V CDR1 and CDR2: MNHNY, SVGAGI (reference sequence).

The V and J genes are TRBV10-2 and TRBJ1-6, with D possibly TRBD1 on 5 matching bases. The CDR3 runs 14 residues. Trimming shortened V by 2 bases and J by 9 bases, and 11 bases separated the two germline ends. The germline CDR1 and CDR2 sequences are WSHSY and SAAADI. The CDR3 protein is CASSEGLGTSPLHF. In DNA form, the CDR3 reads TGCGCCAGCAGTGAGGGGTTGGGGACTTCACCCCTCCACTTT.

The CDR3 loop is CASSGTESYNEQFF. The CDR3 nucleotides are TGTGCCAGCAGCGGGACTGAGTCCTACAATGAGCAGTTCTTC. The chain has TRBV6-6 and TRBJ2-1, with a possible D match to TRBD2 (6 bases). V lost 6 bases to trimming and J lost 1 base, with 10 bases between them. CDR1 MNHNY and CDR2 SVGAGI come from the germline V gene (reference sequence). This CDR3 is built from 14 residues.

The genes are TRBV20-1 and TRBJ1-5, with D hard to call. Germline V gene data show CDR1 as DFQATT and CDR2 as SNEGSKA (reference sequence). V gave up 5 bases and J gave up 6 bases, with 17 bases separating them. The CDR3 totals 14 residues. The CDR3 coding sequence is TGCAGTGCTGGACCGGGTATTATGATTCAGCCCCAGCATTTT. Translated: CSAGPGIMIQPQHF.

The chain joins TRBV6-1 to TRBJ2-2; a possible D gene is TRBD1 (6 bases). V was pared by 3 bases and J by 7 bases, with 15 bases between. Germline-derived CDR1 and CDR2 are MNHNS and SASEGT. This CDR3 spans 15 amino acids. CDR3 bases: TGTGCCAGCAGTGAGGGCGGGTCGGACAGCGGGGAGCTGTTTTTT. Protein product: CASSEGGSDSGELFF.

V is TRBV20-1 and J is TRBJ1-6; 10 bases fit TRBD1. This CDR3 region has 12 residues. Germline CDR1 and CDR2: DFQATT and SNEGSKA (reference sequence). V gave up 6 bases and J gave up 9 bases; unmatched junction bases: 2. CDR3 DNA sequence: TGCAGTGCGAGGGACAGGGGTTCACCCCTCCACTTT. Its translation: CSARDRGSPLHF.

V usage is TRBV19 and J usage is TRBJ1-4; D is perhaps TRBD1 (5 bases). The germline V gene encodes CDR1 LNHDA and CDR2 SQIVND (reference sequence). This CDR3 is 16 amino acids long. V was trimmed by 2 bases and J by 8 bases, leaving 18 bases between them. CDR3 sequence: CASSIMGPSEGEKLFF. CDR3 DNA: TGTGCCAGTAGTATAATGGGGCCGTCGGAAGGGGAAAAACTGTTTTTT.

This clonotype was counted only a few times. The rearrangement uses TRBV7-2 and TRBJ1-2, with 9 bases that match TRBD1. Germline trimming cut 4 bases from V and 4 bases from J; bases unmatched to any gene: 10. Germline CDR1 reads SGHTA; CDR2 reads FQGNSA. This CDR3 has 16 amino acids. The CDR3 spells CASSSGTGTVPYGYTF. CDR3 DNA sequence: TGTGCCAGCAGCTCCGGGACAGGGACAGTACCCTATGGCTACACCTTC.

The chain carries TRBV7-9 and TRBJ1-2, with TRBD1 as a possible D gene (6 bases). CDR3 size: 15 residues. V dropped 4 bases and J dropped 3 bases, with 15 bases sitting between them. The germline V gene encodes CDR1 SEHNR and CDR2 FQNEAQ (reference sequence). The CDR3 nucleotides read TGTGCCAGCAGCTCTCCCTCCGGGACACACTATGGCTACACCTTC. Protein: CASSSPSGTHYGYTF.

This clonotype is termed large. The chain has TRBV6-5 and TRBJ2-2, with TRBD1 identical over 7 bases. CDR3 length: 16 amino acids. With V trimmed by 0 bases and J by 7 bases, 8 bases remained unmatched. Germline values: CDR1 MNHEY, CDR2 SVGAGI. CDR3 coding DNA: TGTGCCAGCAGTTACTCTGGGACAGTGCGACGCGGGGAGCTGTTTTTT. Translated, it gives CASSYSGTVRRGELFF.

This clonotype was detected a few times. The rearrangement links TRBV7-9 to TRBJ2-5; possible D gene TRBD1, 5 bases. The V and J ends lost 5 bases and 3 bases respectively, with 10 bases between them. Germline assignment: CDR1 SEHNR and CDR2 FQNEAQ (reference sequence). The CDR3 is 13 amino acids. In nucleotides, the CDR3 is TGTGCCAGCAGCCCTGGACACGAAGAGACCCAGTACTTC. Its translation: CASSPGHEETQYF.

This clonotype was found many times. The rearrangement links TRBV28 to TRBJ1-4; D might be TRBD1 (6 bases). Germline CDR1 and CDR2: MDHEN and SYDVKM. The CDR3 spans 16 residues. V was shortened by 4 bases and J by 0 bases, with 12 bases between the two germline ends. The CDR3 sequence: CASSSPTGTTNEKLFF. DNA for the CDR3: TGTGCCAGCAGTTCCCCTACAGGGACAACTAATGAAAAACTGTTTTTT.

This clonotype was picked up a small number of times. V usage is TRBV28 and J usage is TRBJ2-7, with 7 bases fitting TRBD1. CDR3 size: 14 residues. Germline-derived CDR1 and CDR2 are MDHEN and SYDVKM. Unmatched junction bases numbered 11, after V lost 7 bases and J lost 5 bases. CDR3 sequence (DNA): TGTGCCAGCACTGACAGGGTGGAAGTAAACGAGCAGTACTTC. Its translation: CASTDRVEVNEQYF.